These 12 T cell receptor beta chains came from one sample sequenced in a study of cytomegalovirus exposure and HLA in healthy donors. With 60 Vbeta and 13 Jbeta primers, the PCR was carried out. The repertoire was sequenced with immunoSEQ multiplex PCR; TCRdb's copy has only in-frame clones and lacks some. Altogether roughly 140,000 clones are present, about 80% being singletons, with the ten largest covering approximately 9.7%. The sample consisted of PBMCs. Receptor source: a woman aged 55-70 years in good health and CMV-seropositive.

The chain recombines TRBV7-8 with TRBJ2-7, with 7 bases fitting TRBD1. This CDR3 is 13 amino acids long. Germline values: CDR1 SGHVS, CDR2 FQNEAQ. V lost 5 bases and J lost 1; bases outside the gene matches: 2. In DNA, the CDR3 is TGTGCCAGCAGCCAGGGACAGTCCTACGAGCAGTACTTC. This translates into CASSQGQSYEQYF.

This clone has just a few counts. The rearrangement joins TRBV6-8 to TRBJ1-1; D is perhaps TRBD1 (6 bases). Trimming removed 7 bases at V and 1 base at J, with 13 bases between. CDR3 length: 14 residues. The germline V gene encodes CDR1 MNHGY and CDR2 SAAAGT. CDR3 loop: CASKIQGRNTEAFF. Written as DNA, the CDR3 is TGTGCCAGCAAAATACAGGGTCGGAACACTGAAGCTTTCTTT.

This chain connects TRBV27 to TRBJ1-1; 7 nucleotides agree with TRBD1. In germline, CDR1 is MNHEY, CDR2 SMNVEV (reference sequence). V was pared by 5 bases and J by 7 bases, with 13 bases of the junction left unmatched. CDR3 length equals 15 residues. CDR3 protein: CASSAAGQWFGEAFF. CDR3 in DNA: TGTGCCAGCAGTGCCGCGGGACAGTGGTTCGGTGAAGCTTTCTTT.

The rearrangement joins TRBV9 to TRBJ1-2; 8 bases agree with TRBD1. The CDR3 spans 15 residues. Germline V CDR1 and CDR2: SGDLS, YYNGEE. Unmatched junction bases numbered 5, after V lost 3 bases and J lost 1 base. CDR3 bases: TGTGCCAGCAGCGACGGACAGGGCTTTAACTATGGCTACACCTTC. This gives the protein CASSDGQGFNYGYTF.

This clone was detected once. CDR3 amino acids: CASSATGFPLTGANVLTF. The CDR3, as DNA: TGTGCCAGCAGCGCCACAGGGTTTCCCTTAACTGGGGCCAACGTCCTGACTTTC. V gene TRBV7-9 combines with J gene TRBJ2-6, with D possibly being TRBD1 (6 bases). Trimming took 5 bases from V and 2 from J, leaving 19 bases between them. This CDR3 contains 18 residues. Looked up from germline, CDR1 is SEHNR and CDR2 is FQNEAQ (reference sequence).

Remarks on this clone: One junction end disagrees with the germline gene, perhaps due to a read error. The J gene is TRBJ1-1, the V gene TRBV29-1; D is perhaps TRBD1 (5 bases). The CDR3 spans 11 residues. Germline assignment: CDR1 SQVTM and CDR2 ANQGSEA. This CDR3 is CSGEEGAEAFF. CDR3 bases: TGCAGCGGTGAAGAAGGGGCTGAAGCTTTCTTT. The full variable domain, its missing parts supplied by reference TRBV29-1 and TRBJ1-1, is SAVISQKPSRDICQRGTSLTIQCQVDSQVTMMFWYRQQPGQSLTLIATANQGSEATYESGFVIDKFPISRPNLTFSTLTVSNMSPEDSSIYLCSGEEGAEAFFGQGTRLTVV.

The chain recombines TRBV19 with TRBJ1-1; 7 nucleotides align to TRBD1. This CDR3 is 13 amino acids long. The germline V gene has CDR1 LNHDA and CDR2 SQIVND (reference sequence). J was trimmed by 6 bases and V by 6 bases; bases with no gene match: 7. The chain's CDR3 is CASRRQGNAEAFF. CDR3 in DNA: TGTGCCAGTAGGAGACAGGGTAACGCTGAAGCTTTCTTT.

This chain joins TRBV2 and TRBJ1-1; D is undetermined. This CDR3 comprises 14 residues. Germline V gene sequence: CDR1 SNHLY, CDR2 FYNNEI. Deletions cut 6 bases from V and 0 bases from J, with 11 bases between. CDR3 in amino acids: CASRRQALNTEAFF. The CDR3 DNA sequence: TGTGCCAGCAGGCGCCAGGCCCTGAACACTGAAGCTTTCTTT.

This chain uses TRBV27 with TRBJ2-5; possibly TRBD1 for D (6 bases). The J call could be wrong; TRBJ2-7 is a better fit for the DNA end. Germline V gene sequence: CDR1 MNHEY, CDR2 SMNVEV (reference sequence). This CDR3 has 13 amino acids. CDR3: CASRGPGEYEQYF. DNA for the CDR3: TGTGCCAGCAGGGGGCCAGGGGAATACGAGCAGTACTTC.

The V call is TRBV5-5, the J call TRBJ2-7; D may be TRBD1 (6 bases). The CDR3 sequence is 14 residues long. CDR1 and CDR2 (germline): SGHKS, YYEKEE (reference sequence). Trimming took off 6 bases at V and 5 bases at J, with 18 bases between the two ends. As DNA, the CDR3 is TGTGCCAGCACCCTTACAGGGTACCTTGACGAGCAGTACTTC. Protein sequence: CASTLTGYLDEQYF. Supplemented by reference TRBV5-5 and TRBJ2-7, the full variable domain reads DAGVTQSPTHLIKTRGQQVTLRCSPISGHKSVSWYQQVLGQGPQFIFQYYEKEERGRGNFPDRFSARQFPNYSSELNVNALLLGDSALYLCASTLTGYLDEQYFGPGTRLTVT.

The genes are TRBV19 and TRBJ1-4, with TRBD1 as a possible D gene (6 bases). Germline loops: CDR1 LNHDA, CDR2 SQIVND (reference sequence). This CDR3 contains 15 residues. Trimming left V 4 bases short and J 8 bases short, with 17 bases between. The CDR3 spells CASSTTGSGKEKLFF. CDR3 nucleotide sequence: TGTGCCAGTAGTACGACAGGATCAGGAAAAGAAAAACTGTTTTTT.

The rearrangement joins TRBV19 to TRBJ2-3; TRBD2 aligns across 9 bases. V shed 7 bases and J 6 bases; nucleotides not matched to a gene: 20. The CDR3 has 18 amino acids. CDR1 LNHDA and CDR2 SQIVND come from the germline V gene (reference sequence). CDR3 bases: TGTGCCAGTACCCTCCGAGGGCATAGCGGGGGACGGTTGGATACGCAGTATTTT. Its translation: CASTLRGHSGGRLDTQYF.